This T cell receptor beta chain was captured in a study of T cell changes during pregnancy in multiple sclerosis. Clones were read by immunoSEQ multiplex PCR, and TCRdb kept only the in-frame ones, dropping some. The repertoire consists of under 120,000 clones, with approximately 90% occurring once and the leading ten covering around 3.2%. Trimming cost V 4 bases and J 2 bases, with 17 bases left between them. There are 17 residues in the CDR3. CDR1 and CDR2 (germline): MRHNA, SNTAGT. The rearrangement links TRBV6-4 to TRBJ2-2, with D perhaps TRBD1 (6 bases). Sample: peripheral blood, taken after pregnancy. The source of this sequence is a female donor with multiple sclerosis, enrolled in a pregnancy study. The CDR3 nucleotides are TGTGCCAGCAGTGTTAACCCCCAGGGGCCTAACACCGGGGAGCTGTTTTTT. It codes for CASSVNPQGPNTGELFF.